This T cell receptor (beta chain) was recovered during a study of blood T cell repertoires in COVID-19 (dated by TCRdb to 2018 to 2020). Turning to the overall study: Collaborator samples came from the United States, Italy and Spain and covered acute and convalescent phases of COVID-19. The samples were drawn from two sources: the first 160 participants of the ongoing ImmuneRACE study, and 950 to 1,500 subjects contributed by 6 global collaborators. Sample metadata almost always included a de-identified subject ID, COVID-19 status, age in years and sex. Subjects who had been exposed to COVID-19, were actively infected with it, or had recovered from it provided the deeply sampled blood TCRbeta repertoires that made up the dataset. The repertoires were made available in a free public database intended to serve as a resource for research on the immune response to SARS-CoV-2. The prospective study material was composed of cDNA or gDNA derived from T cells, B-cell-depleted T cells, or PBMCs. HLA class I and class II types, where available, came from metadata supplied by the sample provider rather than from assay-based typing. Study-wide findings and limitations: How much clinical and demographic metadata was included differed by source and by participant, and the metadata was provided uncurated.

TCRbeta CDR3 regions were amplified from genomic DNA using the immunoSEQ Assay, a bias-controlled multiplex PCR. Turning to the authors' computational methods: The number of nucleated cells in each sample was estimated from the amplification of reference gene primers within the assay. Sequence reads were collapsed and filtered to measure the absolute abundance of every unique TCRbeta CDR3 rearrangement. Productive Simpson clonality was computed per sample as the square root of Simpson's diversity index over productive rearrangements. This is the immuneACCESS table as TCRdb keeps it, with only in-frame sequences that have V and J called. A part of the clones is gone; compared with another copy, unresolved V genes explain less than half, and the rest is unexplained. The V and J calls and the clone size are those of that table, but D and trimming were determined from the DNA. Within this sample are roughly 24,000 clones, with around 84% of them counted one time only. About 18% of the sample belongs to the ten largest clones.

Notes on this clone: Its cognate antigen has yet to be identified. The input lacks base qualities; no much larger clone sits a single base away.

Each collaborating institution followed its own protocols to collect whole blood in K2EDTA tubes. For TCRbeta analysis, collaborators shipped samples as frozen whole blood, isolated PBMCs, or DNA extracted from either of those sample types. Including cysteine and phenylalanine, the CDR3 has 15 amino acids. The only DNA kept is the CDR3, 45 bases in frame from the first base. The germline V gene specifies SGHTA as CDR1 and FQGNSA as CDR2. The germline V end is reduced by 5 bases and the J end by 3 bases; junction bases left unmatched: 7. Sequenced sample: peripheral blood. Recombination linked TRBV7-2 to TRBJ2-5, with 9 junctional bases fitting TRBD1. The TCR was taken from a woman older than 75 with acute or convalescent COVID-19. The nucleotide sequence reads TGTGCCAGCAGCCCCCACGGACAGGGGAAAGAGACCCAGTACTTC. Translated, it reads CASSPHGQGKETQYF.